The sequence of this T cell receptor (beta chain) was determined in a study of radiation and T cells in renal cell carcinoma. CDR3 length equals 17 residues. Trimming at V came to 3 bases and at J to 6 bases, leaving 12 bases not matched to a gene. Germline V gene lookup returns CDR1 KGHSH and CDR2 LQKENI. Time point specified: blood 4 weeks post-SBRT, at nephrectomy. As to treatment: 15 Gy SBRT to primary tumor, nephrectomy 4 weeks later. Profiled with immunoSEQ multiplex PCR; TCRdb holds only in-frame clones, not every one. The repertoire holds around 100,000 clones, with 70% to 85% as singletons. The receptor's source is a man aged 55-75 years with renal cell carcinoma. The specimen was blood, collected from a patient whose treatment included radiotherapy and nephrectomy. The chain carries TRBV18 and TRBJ1-1; 11 positions match TRBD1. This CDR3 is CASSPPSRGQGDPEAFF. The CDR3 DNA sequence: TGTGCCAGCTCACCGCCATCAAGGGGACAGGGGGACCCTGAAGCTTTCTTT.